This entry lists 11 T cell receptor beta chains sequenced from one sample in a study of tumor-infiltrating lymphocytes in primary liver carcinoma. The authors made TCR beta cDNA from around 500 ng total RNA with a constant-region primer. It was through three nested multiplex PCR rounds of slightly modified ARM-PCR that TCR beta libraries arose. The first two PCR rounds, approximately 11 cycles each, used TRBV1-TRBV30 forward primers and a C-beta reverse primer. TCRdb re-called the multiplex PCR reads through MiXCR, storing one row per CDR3 protein. The data show nearly 200,000 distinct CDR3 sequences, about 61% seen once. Blood RNA came from unsorted whole blood; germline DNA was also extracted. The sequenced material came from peripheral blood. These receptors all come from a woman aged 60-75 years with primary liver carcinoma and hepatitis B virus infection.

V usage is TRBV19 and J usage is TRBJ1-5; D is unresolved. V lost 4 bases and J 0 bases, leaving 13 bases between the germline ends. Germline V gene data show CDR1 as LNHDA and CDR2 as SQIVND (reference sequence). The CDR3 length is 16 residues. This CDR3 is CASSTLERLSNQPQHF. The CDR3 DNA follows: TGTGCCAGTAGTACCCTCGAGAGACTTAGCAATCAGCCCCAGCATTTT.

To note about this clonotype: The CDR3 end shows no conserved phenylalanine or tryptophan, and so a read error is likely. The DNA is left out, because the CDR3 cannot be placed on it with certainty; the CDR3 is given as TCRdb lists it. The chain's CDR3 is CASSPSSINYEQCL. This chain uses TRBV11-1 with TRBJ2-7. The germline V gene has CDR1 SGHAT and CDR2 FQDESV (reference sequence). The CDR3 spans 14 residues, counting both ends.

On this clonotype itself: The junction shows a germline mismatch at one end, possibly a read error. The chain is built from TRBV11-2 and TRBJ2-7, with TRBD2 matching 10 bases. The CDR3 loop spans 20 amino acids. CDR1 is SGHAT, CDR2 FQNNGV, per germline. CDR3 DNA sequence: TGTGCCGGCAGCTTAGACGTCCCGGGACTAGCGTCTCGAAACGCATACGAGCAGTACTTC. Amino acids: CAGSLDVPGLASRNAYEQYF.

This chain joins TRBV7-3 and TRBJ2-3; TRBD2 agrees at 12 bases. The CDR3 spans 16 residues. The V and J ends lost 5 bases and 3 bases, in that order; junction bases with no gene match: 6. Germline loops: CDR1 SGHTA, CDR2 FQGTGA. The CDR3 nucleotides are TGTGCCAGCAGCCCACTAGCGGGAGGCGGTACAGATACGCAGTATTTT. Encoded protein: CASSPLAGGGTDTQYF. The entire variable domain, with the rest obtained from reference TRBV7-3 and TRBJ2-3, is as follows: GAGVSQTPSNKVTEKGKYVELRCDPISGHTALYWYRQSLGQGPEFLIYFQGTGAADDSGLPNDRFFAVRPEGSVSTLKIQRTERGDSAVYLCASSPLAGGGTDTQYFGPGTRLTVL.

About this clonotype: A read error may account for a junction end that differs from germline. The rearrangement joins TRBV11-2 to TRBJ1-1, with D perhaps matching TRBD1 (5 bases). Germline CDR1 is SGHAT and CDR2 is FQNNGV. This CDR3 is 15 amino acids long. The CDR3 loop reads CASSFQGRMNTEASF. The CDR3 nucleotides read TGTGCCAGCAGCTTCCAGGGCCGGATGAACACTGAAGCTTCCTTT.

Concerning this clonotype itself: A much larger clone lies one base from this, so it may be a read error. The chain uses TRBV10-3 and TRBJ1-2; D ambiguous. Germline V gene sequence: CDR1 ENHRY, CDR2 SYGVKD. This CDR3 comprises 14 residues. Trimming pared 8 bases from V and 0 bases from J, leaving 13 bases between. CDR3 DNA: TGTGCCATCCCGGACGAGAACACTAACTATGGCTACACCTTC. Translation gives CAIPDENTNYGYTF.

V is TRBV4-2 and J is TRBJ1-5; TRBD1 agrees at 8 bases. V dropped 10 bases and J dropped 6; count of bases not matched to a gene: 14. Germline CDR1 LGHNA, CDR2 YNFKEQ. The CDR3 length is 15 residues. The CDR3 DNA reads TGTGCCAACAGTCACAAGACAGGGGAGGTTCAGCCCCAGCATTTT. It encodes CANSHKTGEVQPQHF.

The chain uses TRBV20-1 and TRBJ2-3, with D perhaps TRBD1 (6 bases). Germline V gives CDR1 DFQATT, CDR2 SNEGSKA (reference sequence). V lost 5 bases and J 8 bases, leaving 29 bases between the germline ends. The CDR3 has 17 amino acids. In nucleotides, the CDR3 is TGCAGTGCTCCCAATACCAACCCGGGACACCTAGGGGTTACGCAGTATTTT. It is translated as CSAPNTNPGHLGVTQYF.

Points on this clonotype: The germline gene is not matched at one end of the junction; a read error may be the cause. The rearrangement uses TRBV28 and TRBJ1-1, with D possibly TRBD1 on 6 matching bases. Germline values: CDR1 MDHEN, CDR2 SYDVKM. The CDR3 contains 14 residues. The CDR3 spells CASRPQGFCTKAFF. CDR3 bases: TGTGCCAGCAGGCCCCAGGGGTTCTGCACTAAAGCTTTCTTT.

As concerns this clonotype: A much larger clone lies one base from this, so it may be a read error. This chain connects TRBV4-1 to TRBJ2-7; 7 bases line up with TRBD1. Unmatched junction bases numbered 5, after V lost 1 base and J lost 2 bases. CDR3 length: 15 residues. The germline CDR1 and CDR2 sequences are MGHRA and YSYEKL. Written as DNA, the CDR3 is TGCGCCAGCAGCCAAGCGACGGGACAGACCTACGAGCAGTACTTC. The encoded protein is CASSQATGQTYEQYF.

The chain carries TRBV1 and TRBJ1-4; the table's TRBD1 call for D was not verified on the DNA. TRBV1 is shown as a pseudogene. The CDR3 is made up of 17 amino acids. The CDR3 coding sequence is TGCACCAGCACCCAGAGGGTGCCCAGGGGGTCTAATGAAAAACTGTTTTTT. Translating it yields CTSTQRVPRGSNEKLFF.